The present T cell receptor (beta chain) was sequenced within a study of blood T cell repertoires in COVID-19. Study details: The cDNA or gDNA used as material had been derived from T cells, B-cell-depleted T cells, or PBMCs.

The method was immunoSEQ multiplex PCR; TCRdb's version includes in-frame clones alone and lacks a portion of them. Of about 45,000 clones in the sample, more than 80% were seen once. The table lists this clone with a count of one. CDR3 size: 15 residues. Germline lookup yields CDR1 SGHRS and CDR2 YFSETQ. V was trimmed by 4 bases and J by 0 bases, leaving 13 bases between them. The sequenced sample was peripheral blood. The clonotype originates from a man aged 50-60 years with COVID-19, enrolled during active disease. The chain recombines TRBV5-1 with TRBJ1-1; a weak D match, TRBD1 (6 bases). In nucleotides, the CDR3 is TGCGCCAGCAGCCCTTTGGACAGTATGAACACTGAAGCTTTCTTT. Translation gives CASSPLDSMNTEAFF.